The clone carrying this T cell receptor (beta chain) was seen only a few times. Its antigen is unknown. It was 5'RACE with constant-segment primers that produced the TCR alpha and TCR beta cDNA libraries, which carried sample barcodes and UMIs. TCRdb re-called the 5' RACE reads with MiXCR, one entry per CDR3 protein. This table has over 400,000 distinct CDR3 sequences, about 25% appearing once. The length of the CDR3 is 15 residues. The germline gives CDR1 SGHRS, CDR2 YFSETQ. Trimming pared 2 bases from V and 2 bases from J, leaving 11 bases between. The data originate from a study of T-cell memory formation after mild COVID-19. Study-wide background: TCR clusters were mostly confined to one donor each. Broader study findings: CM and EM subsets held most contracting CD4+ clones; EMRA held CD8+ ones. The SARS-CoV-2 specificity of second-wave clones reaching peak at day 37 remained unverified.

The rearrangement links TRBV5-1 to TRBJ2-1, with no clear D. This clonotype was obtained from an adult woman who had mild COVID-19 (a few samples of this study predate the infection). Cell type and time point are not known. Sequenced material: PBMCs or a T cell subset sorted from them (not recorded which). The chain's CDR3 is CASSFPTDTYNEQFF. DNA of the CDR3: TGCGCCAGCAGCTTCCCGACGGATACCTACAATGAGCAGTTCTTC.